This TCR beta chain was recovered during a study of CD8 T cells in Susac syndrome. Across the whole study: Patients with Susac syndrome were therapy-naive, taking corticosteroids, with some also receiving intravenous immunoglobulin, or taking intravenous immunoglobulin alone at the time their blood was drawn. Overall study findings and caveats: Susac syndrome CD4+ T cell repertoires showed no clonal expansion.

The patients with Susac syndrome were individuals who fulfilled the recently defined diagnostic criteria for disease that was either definite or probable. Through negative isolation, CD4+ and CD8+ T cells were obtained, while TEMRA cells were enriched using FACS. Germline V gives CDR1 MGHDK, CDR2 SYGVNS. This CDR3 contains 16 residues. Trimming shortened V by 2 bases and J by 5 bases, and 15 bases separated the two germline ends. On this clonotype: What it binds is unknown.

A quantity of about 0.5 to 1 ug RNA underwent reverse transcription using random hexamers. TCRdb ran MiXCR on the immunoSEQ multiplex PCR reads and lists one entry per CDR3 protein. The sample includes about 240,000 distinct CDR3 sequences, about 96% of them seen just once. The material sequenced was CD4+ T cells from PBMCs. This chain joins TRBV25-1 and TRBJ2-2, with D possibly being TRBD1 (5 bases). The receptor's source is a human donor with Susac syndrome. The CDR3 here is CASSERGLGWTGELFF. The CDR3 DNA follows: TGTGCCAGCAGTGAAAGGGGTTTAGGGTGGACCGGGGAGCTGTTTTTT.